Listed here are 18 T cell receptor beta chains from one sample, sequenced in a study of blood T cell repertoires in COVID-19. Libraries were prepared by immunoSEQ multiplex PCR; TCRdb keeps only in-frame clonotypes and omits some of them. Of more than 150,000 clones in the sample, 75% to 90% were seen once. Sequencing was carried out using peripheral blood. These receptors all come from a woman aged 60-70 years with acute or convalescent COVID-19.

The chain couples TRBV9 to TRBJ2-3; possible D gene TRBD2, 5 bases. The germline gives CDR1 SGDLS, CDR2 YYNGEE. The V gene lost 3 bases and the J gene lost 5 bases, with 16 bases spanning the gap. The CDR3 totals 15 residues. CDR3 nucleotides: TGTGCCAGCAGCGAAAGACCGGTTGCGGGAGATACGCAGTATTTT. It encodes CASSERPVAGDTQYF.

The CDR3 DNA sequence: TGTGCCAGCAGTGAAGATTTAGCGGGGGGCGGGGAGACCCAGTACTTC. Translating gives CASSEDLAGGGETQYF. This chain connects TRBV6-1 to TRBJ2-5, with TRBD2 matching 10 bases. Looked up from germline, CDR1 is MNHNS and CDR2 is SASEGT. The trim removed 1 base at V and 5 bases at J, leaving 7 bases unmatched. The length of the CDR3 is 16 residues.

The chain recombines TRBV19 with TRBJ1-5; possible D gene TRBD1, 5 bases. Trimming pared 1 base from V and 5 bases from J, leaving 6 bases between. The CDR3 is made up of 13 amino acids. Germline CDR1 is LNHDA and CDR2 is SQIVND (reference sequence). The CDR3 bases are TGTGCCAGTAGTATAGTAGGGGATCAGCCCCAGCATTTT. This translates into CASSIVGDQPQHF.

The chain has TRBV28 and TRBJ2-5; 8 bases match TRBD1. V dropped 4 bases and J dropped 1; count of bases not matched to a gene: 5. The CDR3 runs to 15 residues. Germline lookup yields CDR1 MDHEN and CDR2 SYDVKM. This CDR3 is CASSWGTGLQETQYF. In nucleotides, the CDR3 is TGTGCCAGCAGTTGGGGGACAGGCCTCCAAGAGACCCAGTACTTC.

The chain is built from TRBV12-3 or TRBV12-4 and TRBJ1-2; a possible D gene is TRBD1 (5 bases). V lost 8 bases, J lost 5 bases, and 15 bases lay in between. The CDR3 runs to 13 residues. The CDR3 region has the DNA TGTGCCAGCCTCCGGGGGAGAGGGTATGGCTACACCTTC. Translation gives CASLRGRGYGYTF.

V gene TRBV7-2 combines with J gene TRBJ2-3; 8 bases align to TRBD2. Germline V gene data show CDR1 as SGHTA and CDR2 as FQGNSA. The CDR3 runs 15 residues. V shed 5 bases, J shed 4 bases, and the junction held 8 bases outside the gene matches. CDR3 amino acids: CASSPTGLASDTQYF. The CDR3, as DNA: TGTGCCAGCAGCCCGACCGGACTAGCCTCAGATACGCAGTATTTT. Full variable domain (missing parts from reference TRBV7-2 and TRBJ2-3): GAGVSQSPSNKVTEKGKDVELRCDPISGHTALYWYRQSLGQGLEFLIYFQGNSAPDKSGLPSDRFSAERTGGSVSTLTIQRTQQEDSAVYLCASSPTGLASDTQYFGPGTRLTVL.

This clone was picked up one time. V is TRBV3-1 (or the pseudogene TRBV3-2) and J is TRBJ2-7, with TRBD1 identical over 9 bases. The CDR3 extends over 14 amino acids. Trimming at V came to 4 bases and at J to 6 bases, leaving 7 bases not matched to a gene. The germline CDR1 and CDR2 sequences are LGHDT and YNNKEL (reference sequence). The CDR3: CASSRGQGGREQYF. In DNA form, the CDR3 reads TGTGCCAGCAGCCGGGGACAGGGCGGCCGCGAGCAGTACTTC.

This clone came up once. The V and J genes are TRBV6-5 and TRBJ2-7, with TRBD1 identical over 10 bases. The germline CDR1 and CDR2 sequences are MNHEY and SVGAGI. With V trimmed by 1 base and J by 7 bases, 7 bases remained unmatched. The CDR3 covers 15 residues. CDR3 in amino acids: CASSYLGQGKEEQYF. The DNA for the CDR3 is TGTGCCAGCAGTTACTTGGGACAGGGGAAGGAAGAGCAGTACTTC.

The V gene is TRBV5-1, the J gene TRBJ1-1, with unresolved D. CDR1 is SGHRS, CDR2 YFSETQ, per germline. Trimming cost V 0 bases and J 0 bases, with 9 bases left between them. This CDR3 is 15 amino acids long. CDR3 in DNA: TGCGCCAGCAGCTTGGTAGGCGGGGTGAACACTGAAGCTTTCTTT. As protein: CASSLVGGVNTEAFF.

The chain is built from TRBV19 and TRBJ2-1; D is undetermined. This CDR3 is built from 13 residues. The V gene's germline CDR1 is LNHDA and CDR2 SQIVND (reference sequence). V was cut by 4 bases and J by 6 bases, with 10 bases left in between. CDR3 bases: TGTGCCAGTAGTAGGAGAATGATCAATGAGCAGTTCTTC. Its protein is CASSRRMINEQFF.

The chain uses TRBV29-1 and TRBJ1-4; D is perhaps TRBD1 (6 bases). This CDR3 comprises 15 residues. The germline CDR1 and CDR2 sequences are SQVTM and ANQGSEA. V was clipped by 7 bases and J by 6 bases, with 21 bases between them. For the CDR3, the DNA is TGCAGCGCCAGACGGACAGTTCGGGCAGATGAAAAACTGTTTTTT. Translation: CSARRTVRADEKLFF.

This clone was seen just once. The CDR3 sequence is CASSSLQGNYGYTF. The DNA for the CDR3 is TGCGCCAGCAGCTCTCTACAGGGAAACTATGGCTACACCTTC. The gene calls are TRBV5-1 and TRBJ1-2; D might be TRBD1 (6 bases). Germline V CDR1 and CDR2: SGHRS, YFSETQ. V was trimmed by 3 bases and J by 2 bases, leaving 11 bases between them. This CDR3 contains 14 residues.

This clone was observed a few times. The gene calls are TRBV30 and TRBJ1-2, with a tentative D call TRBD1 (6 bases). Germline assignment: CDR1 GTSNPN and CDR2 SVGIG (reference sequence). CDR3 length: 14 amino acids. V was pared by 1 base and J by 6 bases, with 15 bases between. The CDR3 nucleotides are TGTGCCTGGAGTGCAGGGGCGCGTATCAATGGCTACACCTTC. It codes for CAWSAGARINGYTF.

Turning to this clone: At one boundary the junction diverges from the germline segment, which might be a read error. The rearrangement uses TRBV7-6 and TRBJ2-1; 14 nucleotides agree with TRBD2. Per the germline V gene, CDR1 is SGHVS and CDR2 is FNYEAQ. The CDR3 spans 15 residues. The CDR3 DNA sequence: TGTGCCAGCAGTCCTCTTCCGGGACTAGCGGGGGCCTTCCTCTTC. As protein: CASSPLPGLAGAFLF.

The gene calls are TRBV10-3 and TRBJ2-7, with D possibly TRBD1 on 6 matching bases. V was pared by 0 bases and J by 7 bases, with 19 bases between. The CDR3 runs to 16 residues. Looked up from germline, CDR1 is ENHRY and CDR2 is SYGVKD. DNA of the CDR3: TGTGCCATCAGTGAGTCGAGGAACAGGGTTAATCGGGAGCAGTACTTC. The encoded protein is CAISESRNRVNREQYF.

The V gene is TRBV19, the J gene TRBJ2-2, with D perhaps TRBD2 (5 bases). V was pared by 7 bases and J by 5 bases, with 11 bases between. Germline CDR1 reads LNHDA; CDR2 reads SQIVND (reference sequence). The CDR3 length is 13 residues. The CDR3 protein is CASTHDYTGELFF. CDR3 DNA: TGTGCCAGTACCCATGACTATACCGGGGAGCTGTTTTTT.

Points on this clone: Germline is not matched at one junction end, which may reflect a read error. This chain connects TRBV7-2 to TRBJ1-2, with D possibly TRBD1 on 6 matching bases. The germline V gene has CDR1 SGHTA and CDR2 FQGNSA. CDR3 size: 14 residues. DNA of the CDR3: TGTGCCAGCAGCTTAGCGGTTCAGGGGCCCACTGTGAACTTC. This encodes CASSLAVQGPTVNF.

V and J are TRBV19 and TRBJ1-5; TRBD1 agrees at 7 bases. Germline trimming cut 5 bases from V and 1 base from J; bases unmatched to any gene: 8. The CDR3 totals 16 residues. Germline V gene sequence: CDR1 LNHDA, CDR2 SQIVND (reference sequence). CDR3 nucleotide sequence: TGTGCCAGTAGTCCATCGAACAGGGGCAGCAATCAGCCCCAGCATTTT. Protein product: CASSPSNRGSNQPQHF.